Listed here are 21 T cell receptor beta chains from one sample, sequenced in a study of blood T cell repertoires in COVID-19 (TCRdb year 2020). Libraries were constructed by the immunoSEQ multiplex PCR assay. TCRdb took this table from immuneACCESS and kept in-frame rearrangements with V and J called. Such tables lack part of the clones; where checked against another copy, unresolved V genes explain under half of the gap, and the rest is unexplained. The sample profile shows about 110,000 clones; around four fifths of them were found once. Over 15% of the sample rests with the top ten. Sequenced input: peripheral blood. All receptors come from a woman in her sixties with acute or convalescent COVID-19.

The chain joins TRBV5-6 to TRBJ1-2; D may be TRBD1 (6 bases). Trimming took 0 bases from V and 1 from J, leaving 10 bases between them. This CDR3 spans 15 amino acids. CDR1 is SGHDT, CDR2 YYEEEE, per germline. CDR3 sequence: CASSLGGPYNYGYTF. The CDR3 region has the DNA TGTGCCAGCAGCTTGGGGGGGCCCTATAACTATGGCTACACCTTC.

The V gene is TRBV28, the J gene TRBJ1-1; D gene ambiguous. CDR3 length: 11 residues. Per the germline V gene, CDR1 is MDHEN and CDR2 is SYDVKM. V was clipped by 5 bases and J by 3 bases, with 4 bases between them. The CDR3 loop is CASSLYTEAFF. Written as DNA, the CDR3 is TGTGCCAGCAGTCTTTACACTGAAGCTTTCTTT.

The chain is built from TRBV24-1 and TRBJ2-3; 10 bases are shared with TRBD1. With 3 bases clipped from V and 3 bases from J, the junction kept 8 bases outside the gene matches. This CDR3 region has 17 residues. The germline CDR1 and CDR2 sequences are KGHDR and SFDVKD. The CDR3 nucleotides read TGTGCCACCAGTGATCCCTCCCGGACAGGGGGGACAGATACGCAGTATTTT. It specifies CATSDPSRTGGTDTQYF.

This clone was seen a few times. V gene TRBV9 combines with J gene TRBJ1-3, with D unresolved. The CDR3 spans 16 residues. V lost 0 bases, J lost 4 bases, and 14 bases lay in between. In germline, CDR1 is SGDLS, CDR2 YYNGEE. The CDR3 DNA follows: TGTGCCAGCAGCGTAGGGGATGGAGGTACGGGAAACACCATATATTTT. It codes for CASSVGDGGTGNTIYF.

The chain links TRBV29-1 to TRBJ1-3; D unresolved. The CDR3 length is 12 residues. V was shortened by 2 bases and J by 7 bases, with 9 bases between the two germline ends. Germline CDR1 reads SQVTM; CDR2 reads ANQGSEA. CDR3 DNA sequence: TGCAGCGTTGAACAGCCGGGGAACACCATATATTTT. Amino acid sequence: CSVEQPGNTIYF.

J is TRBJ2-7 and V is TRBV5-1; D unresolved. The CDR3 loop spans 16 amino acids. Germline CDR1 is SGHRS and CDR2 is YFSETQ. The V and J ends lost 1 base and 4 bases respectively, with 18 bases between them. Here the CDR3 DNA reads TGCGCCAGCAGCTTGCGCTGGTCCGACACCCAATACGAGCAGTACTTC. This encodes CASSLRWSDTQYEQYF.

This chain connects TRBV2 to TRBJ1-3; D unresolved. Trimming shortened V by 2 bases and J by 2 bases, and 4 bases separated the two germline ends. The CDR3 is made up of 13 amino acids. The germline V gene encodes CDR1 SNHLY and CDR2 FYNNEI. Written as DNA, the CDR3 is TGTGCCAGCAGTGAACTCCCTGGAAACACCATATATTTT. Amino acid sequence: CASSELPGNTIYF. Variable domain in full (rest from reference TRBV2 and TRBJ1-3): EPEVTQTPSHQVTQMGQEVILRCVPISNHLYFYWYRQILGQKVEFLVSFYNNEISEKSEIFDDQFSVERPDGSNFTLKIRSTKLEDSAMYFCASSELPGNTIYFGEGSWLTVV.

The chain joins TRBV7-3 to TRBJ2-7; TRBD1 agrees at 10 bases. Germline trimming cut 5 bases from V and 4 bases from J; bases unmatched to any gene: 8. The CDR3 has 15 amino acids. CDR1 SGHTA and CDR2 FQGTGA come from the germline V gene. The CDR3, as DNA: TGTGCCAGCAGCAAAGACAGGGGGCCTCAGTACGAGCAGTACTTC. Translated: CASSKDRGPQYEQYF.

On this clone itself: At one of its ends the junction is not consistent with the germline gene, which may arise from a read error. The rearrangement uses TRBV11-1 and TRBJ2-1, with 10 nucleotides matching TRBD2. This CDR3 is 15 amino acids long. Germline V gene data show CDR1 as SGHAT and CDR2 as FQDESV (reference sequence). The chain's CDR3 is CASTLGAGGINEQFF. DNA for the CDR3: TGTGCCAGCACCTTAGGAGCGGGAGGGATAAATGAGCAGTTCTTC.

This clone has just a few counts. This rearrangement joins TRBV27 to TRBJ1-1; possibly TRBD1 for D (5 bases). CDR1 MNHEY and CDR2 SMNVEV come from the germline V gene (reference sequence). V lost 6 bases, J lost 6 bases, and 14 bases lay in between. The CDR3 runs 13 residues. The CDR3 region has the DNA TGTGCCAGCAGGCCCCAGGGTGGGTCTGAAGCTTTCTTT. Translated: CASRPQGGSEAFF.

The chain recombines TRBV3-1 (or the pseudogene TRBV3-2) with TRBJ2-1; TRBD2 aligns across 11 bases. Looked up from germline, CDR1 is LGHDT and CDR2 is YNNKEL (reference sequence). CDR3 length: 15 residues. V lost 2 bases and J lost 10; bases outside the gene matches: 7. The CDR3, as DNA: TGTGCCAGCAGCCAAATTACTAGCGGGAGATCCGAGCAGTTCTTC. This translates into CASSQITSGRSEQFF.

The chain recombines TRBV4-2 with TRBJ2-5, with 16 bases fitting TRBD2. This CDR3 contains 19 residues. Losses at the gene ends were 0 bases for V and 2 bases for J; bases not matched to a gene: 6. The V gene's germline CDR1 is LGHNA and CDR2 YNFKEQ. Here the CDR3 DNA reads TGTGCCAGCAGCCAAGAAGGGACTAGCGGGGGGGTATGGCAAGAGACCCAGTACTTC. Protein sequence: CASSQEGTSGGVWQETQYF.

The V call is TRBV18, the J call TRBJ2-5, with D perhaps matching TRBD2 (5 bases). Per the germline V gene, CDR1 is KGHSH and CDR2 is LQKENI. The CDR3 extends over 13 amino acids. The ends were cut back, 3 bases at V and 6 bases at J, with 11 bases in the middle. DNA of the CDR3: TGTGCCAGCTCACCCTCGGGGTTGAAGACCCAGTACTTC. It encodes CASSPSGLKTQYF.

V is TRBV5-6 and J is TRBJ2-3, with 7 bases matching TRBD1. Germline V gene data show CDR1 as SGHDT and CDR2 as YYEEEE. The CDR3 length is 12 residues. Trimming removed 3 bases from V and 12 bases from J; junction bases left unmatched: 7. The CDR3 protein is CASSSRTGFQYF. In DNA, the CDR3 is TGTGCCAGCAGCTCCCGGACAGGATTCCAGTATTTT.

The chain links TRBV5-1 to TRBJ1-4, with D possibly TRBD1 on 5 matching bases. CDR3 length: 16 residues. Germline CDR1 SGHRS, CDR2 YFSETQ. V was trimmed by 1 base and J by 4 bases, leaving 14 bases between them. CDR3 residues: CASSLSPQEINEKLFF. Here the CDR3 DNA reads TGCGCCAGCAGCTTGTCTCCACAGGAAATTAATGAAAAACTGTTTTTT.

This sequence joins TRBV18 and TRBJ1-1, with TRBD1 matching 8 bases. Germline assignment: CDR1 KGHSH and CDR2 LQKENI. The CDR3 extends over 15 amino acids. V shed 4 bases, J shed 1 base, and the junction held 5 bases outside the gene matches. The CDR3 spells CASSQGTGTNTEAFF. The CDR3 DNA sequence: TGTGCCAGCTCACAGGGGACAGGCACGAACACTGAAGCTTTCTTT.

The chain employs TRBV2 and TRBJ1-1; TRBD1 is a possible D gene (6 bases). In germline, CDR1 is SNHLY, CDR2 FYNNEI. CDR3 length: 11 amino acids. V was clipped by 8 bases and J by 5 bases, with 9 bases between them. CDR3 sequence reads: CASVQGTEAFF. The CDR3 region has the DNA TGTGCCAGCGTCCAGGGGACTGAAGCTTTCTTT.

The chain is built from TRBV6-5 and TRBJ1-1; D may be TRBD1 (5 bases). The length of the CDR3 is 14 residues. The V and J ends lost 5 bases and 3 bases respectively, with 13 bases between them. The germline V gene has CDR1 MNHEY and CDR2 SVGAGI. CDR3 in amino acids: CASSLDSRYTEAFF. In nucleotides, the CDR3 is TGTGCCAGCAGTCTTGACAGTCGGTACACTGAAGCTTTCTTT.

This chain links TRBV28 with TRBJ1-6, with a possible D match to TRBD1 (5 bases). The CDR3 contains 17 residues. Germline assignment: CDR1 MDHEN and CDR2 SYDVKM. Deletions cut 4 bases from V and 0 bases from J, with 13 bases between. The CDR3 sequence: CASSSDTGSSYNSPLHF. The CDR3 coding sequence is TGTGCCAGCAGTTCGGACACCGGAAGCTCCTATAATTCACCCCTCCACTTT.

The chain is built from TRBV2 and TRBJ1-4; TRBD1 might be the D (6 bases). Trimming stripped 6 bases from V and 5 bases from J, with 10 bases between. CDR3 length equals 13 residues. Germline V CDR1 and CDR2: SNHLY, FYNNEI. The CDR3 is CASRRQANEKLFF. The CDR3 DNA reads TGTGCCAGCAGACGACAGGCGAATGAAAAACTGTTTTTT.

This clone was counted between two and nine times. The J gene is TRBJ1-5, the V gene TRBV15; D remains unclear. V shed 0 bases and J shed 7 bases, with 13 bases lying between them. The CDR3 totals 15 residues. Germline V gene sequence: CDR1 LNHNV, CDR2 YYDKDF (reference sequence). Here the CDR3 reads CATSREVGTVQPQHF. The CDR3 DNA sequence: TGTGCCACCAGCAGAGAAGTAGGAACAGTCCAGCCCCAGCATTTT.